The 28 T cell receptor beta chains listed next were all sequenced from one sample in a study of OX40 agonist ivuxolimab in advanced cancers. Libraries were prepared by immunoSEQ multiplex PCR; TCRdb keeps only in-frame clonotypes and omits some of them. This table holds tens of thousands of clones, over 80% found once. Sample: CD4+ or CD8+ T cells sorted from blood, taken in a trial of the OX40 agonist ivuxolimab. These receptors were obtained from an adult with an advanced solid tumor such as melanoma, head and neck, liver or kidney cancer.

The rearrangement links TRBV7-9 to TRBJ2-3; 8 bases are a match to TRBD2. V shed 5 bases and J 2 bases; nucleotides not matched to a gene: 9. CDR1 and CDR2 (germline): SEHNR, FQNEAQ (reference sequence). This CDR3 is built from 16 residues. CDR3 protein: CASSPGTSVYTDTQYF. CDR3 DNA: TGTGCCAGCAGCCCCGGGACTAGTGTTTACACAGATACGCAGTATTTT.

The chain employs TRBV6-7 and TRBJ1-6; maybe TRBD1 (5 bases). Being an ORF, TRBV6-7 has a function that is uncertain. CDR3 length: 13 amino acids. Trimming pared 1 base from V and 18 bases from J, leaving 16 bases between. CDR3 amino acids: CASSYLAPGLGHF. CDR3 DNA: TGTGCCAGCAGTTACTTAGCTCCGGGACTGGGCCACTTT.

The CDR3 sequence is CASSYNEGLNTEAFF. In DNA, the CDR3 is TGTGCCAGCAGTTACAACGAGGGGCTGAACACTGAAGCTTTCTTT. The genes are TRBV6-6 and TRBJ1-1, with D possibly matching TRBD1 (5 bases). Trimming took off 2 bases at V and 0 bases at J, with 10 bases between the two ends. Per the germline V gene, CDR1 is MNHNY and CDR2 is SVGAGI (reference sequence). The CDR3 is 15 residues long.

V is TRBV30 and J is TRBJ2-1; a weak D match, TRBD1 (6 bases). V shed 1 base and J shed 4 bases, with 26 bases lying between them. The germline V gene encodes CDR1 GTSNPN and CDR2 SVGIG (reference sequence). The CDR3 sequence is 19 residues long. The CDR3 protein is CAWSGTPLERKGVYNEQFF. In nucleotides, the CDR3 is TGTGCCTGGAGTGGTACGCCTTTGGAGCGCAAGGGGGTTTACAATGAGCAGTTCTTC.

This chain connects TRBV4-3 to TRBJ1-1, with D uncertain. Trimming took off 0 bases at V and 4 bases at J, with 18 bases between the two ends. CDR1 and CDR2 from the germline V gene are LGHNA and YSLEER. The CDR3 is 17 residues long. CDR3 coding DNA: TGCGCCAGCAGCCAAGACCCCCCGACCGGGGAGGCCACTGAAGCTTTCTTT. Amino acid sequence: CASSQDPPTGEATEAFF.

CDR3 DNA: TGTGCCAGCAGTCTCCGGGAGGTCCACTACAATGAGCAGTTCTTC. This gives the protein CASSLREVHYNEQFF. The chain couples TRBV27 to TRBJ2-1, with 7 bases that match TRBD2. The V and J ends lost 5 bases and 3 bases, in that order; junction bases with no gene match: 7. This CDR3 has 15 amino acids. Looked up from germline, CDR1 is MNHEY and CDR2 is SMNVEV (reference sequence).

V usage is TRBV27 and J usage is TRBJ1-4; TRBD1 is a possible D gene (5 bases). Germline assignment: CDR1 MNHEY and CDR2 SMNVEV (reference sequence). Trimming removed 6 bases at V and 3 bases at J, with 14 bases between. The CDR3 loop spans 15 amino acids. CDR3 in DNA: TGTGCCAGCAGACCTTTACAGGACCCTAATGAAAAACTGTTTTTT. Protein sequence: CASRPLQDPNEKLFF.

The chain employs TRBV4-1 and TRBJ2-5, with 10 bases identical to TRBD2. This CDR3 is 16 amino acids long. Trimming took 4 bases from V and 5 from J; bases not matched to a gene: 10. Per germline, CDR1 MGHRA and CDR2 YSYEKL. The CDR3 reads CASSPWLAGEGETQYF. The CDR3 DNA reads TGCGCCAGCAGCCCGTGGCTAGCGGGAGAGGGGGAGACCCAGTACTTC.

The V gene is TRBV4-1, the J gene TRBJ2-7; TRBD2 aligns across 8 bases. Germline values: CDR1 MGHRA, CDR2 YSYEKL. The CDR3 has 15 residues. V was clipped by 2 bases and J by 0 bases; unmatched bases: 3. The CDR3 coding sequence is TGCGCCAGCAGCCAACGAGCGGGAGTCTCCTACGAGCAGTACTTC. Its protein is CASSQRAGVSYEQYF.

The chain recombines TRBV5-6 with TRBJ1-1; no reliable D call. This CDR3 is 12 amino acids long. V was cut by 0 bases and J by 8 bases, with 8 bases left in between. Looked up from germline, CDR1 is SGHDT and CDR2 is YYEEEE. CDR3 DNA: TGTGCCAGCAGCTTGGCCCTTGCGGAAGCTTTCTTT. Its protein product is CASSLALAEAFF.

The chain employs TRBV13 and TRBJ2-2; D is perhaps TRBD1 (5 bases). Trimming shortened V by 4 bases and J by 3 bases, and 9 bases separated the two germline ends. CDR1 is PRHDT and CDR2 is FYEKMQ in the germline V gene (reference sequence). The CDR3 length is 14 residues. The CDR3 bases are TGTGCCAGCAGCTCGCGACAGTACACCGGGGAGCTGTTTTTT. It translates to CASSSRQYTGELFF.

The rearrangement joins TRBV11-2 to TRBJ2-7; no reliable D call. This CDR3 has 12 residues. CDR1 is SGHAT and CDR2 is FQNNGV in the germline V gene. With 2 bases removed from V and 5 bases from J, the gap between germline ends came to 7 bases. The CDR3 is CASSLQDHEQYF. DNA for the CDR3: TGTGCCAGCAGCTTACAGGACCACGAGCAGTACTTC.

The chain is built from TRBV27 and TRBJ2-7; D possibly corresponds to TRBD1 (5 bases). With 3 bases removed from V and 1 base from J, the gap between germline ends came to 7 bases. The CDR3 is 13 amino acids. Germline values: CDR1 MNHEY, CDR2 SMNVEV (reference sequence). CDR3 in DNA: TGTGCCAGCAGTTTGACAGTTTCCTACGAGCAGTACTTC. As protein: CASSLTVSYEQYF.

V usage is TRBV6-6 and J usage is TRBJ2-3, with TRBD1 identical over 7 bases. Unmatched junction bases numbered 8, after V lost 5 bases and J lost 3 bases. CDR3 size: 15 residues. Germline V gene data show CDR1 as MNHNY and CDR2 as SVGAGI (reference sequence). In DNA form, the CDR3 reads TGTGCCAGCAGTGGCCCTGAGACAGGGACAGATACGCAGTATTTT. Its protein is CASSGPETGTDTQYF.

V gene TRBV28 combines with J gene TRBJ1-1, with 7 bases that match TRBD1. The CDR3 consists of 15 residues. Per germline, CDR1 MDHEN and CDR2 SYDVKM. V shed 4 bases and J 1 base; nucleotides not matched to a gene: 6. The CDR3 nucleotides are TGTGCCAGCAGTTCCGAGGGGGCGGAGAACACTGAAGCTTTCTTT. It codes for CASSSEGAENTEAFF.

This clone was seen a single time. The V gene is TRBV11-2, the J gene TRBJ2-2; D might be TRBD2 (6 bases). The CDR3 has 13 residues. Trimming took off 3 bases at V and 13 bases at J, with 15 bases between the two ends. Per the germline V gene, CDR1 is SGHAT and CDR2 is FQNNGV. CDR3 protein: CASSLTTQGGLFF. In DNA form, the CDR3 reads TGTGCCAGCAGCTTGACCACCCAGGGAGGGCTGTTTTTT. Using reference TRBV11-2 and TRBJ2-2 for the parts outside the CDR3, the full variable domain is EAGVAQSPRYKIIEKRQSVAFWCNPISGHATLYWYQQILGQGPKLLIQFQNNGVVDDSQLPKDRFSAERLKGVDSTLKIQPAKLEDSAVYLCASSLTTQGGLFFGEGSRLTVL.

The rearrangement joins TRBV10-3 to TRBJ1-2; 12 positions agree with TRBD1. Germline-derived CDR1 and CDR2 are ENHRY and SYGVKD. V lost 2 bases to trimming and J lost 6 bases; unmatched junction nucleotides: 1. CDR3 length equals 14 residues. DNA of the CDR3: TGTGCCATCAGTGAGAGGGACAGGGGGCATGGCTACACCTTC. The encoded protein is CAISERDRGHGYTF.

In its sample, this clone was seen many times. The CDR3 DNA sequence: TGTGCCAGCAGCCCCTTAGGGGGACAGATCAACACTGAAGCTTTCTTT. Its translation is CASSPLGGQINTEAFF. This chain joins TRBV9 and TRBJ1-1; 7 bases fit TRBD1. This CDR3 has 16 residues. J was trimmed by 2 bases and V by 4 bases; bases with no gene match: 11. Germline CDR1 is SGDLS and CDR2 is YYNGEE.

The chain has TRBV6-6 and TRBJ2-1; 8 bases agree with TRBD2. V gave up 4 bases and J gave up 8 bases; unmatched junction bases: 7. CDR3 length: 14 residues. Germline values: CDR1 MNHNY, CDR2 SVGAGI (reference sequence). The chain's CDR3 is CASSFTSGGDEQFF. CDR3 coding DNA: TGTGCCAGCAGTTTCACCAGCGGGGGCGATGAGCAGTTCTTC.

The chain combines TRBV18 with TRBJ1-1, with 7 bases aligning to TRBD1. The germline V gene has CDR1 KGHSH and CDR2 LQKENI. V lost 6 bases to trimming and J lost 3 bases; unmatched junction nucleotides: 7. The CDR3 is made up of 14 amino acids. CDR3: CASSPTGRYTEAFF. The CDR3 DNA is TGTGCCAGCTCCCCGACAGGGAGGTACACTGAAGCTTTCTTT.

J is TRBJ2-5 and V is TRBV5-1; 7 nucleotides line up with TRBD1. TRBJ2-7 explains the end of the DNA better; the J call may be wrong. This CDR3 comprises 13 residues. Germline V gene lookup returns CDR1 SGHRS and CDR2 YFSETQ. The CDR3 loop reads CASRPTGDYEQYF. The CDR3 coding sequence is TGCGCCAGCAGGCCAACAGGGGACTACGAGCAGTACTTC.

The J gene is TRBJ1-1, the V gene TRBV27, with D tentatively TRBD1 (6 bases). The V gene lost 3 bases and the J gene lost 3 bases, with 11 bases spanning the gap. This CDR3 is 14 amino acids long. Germline-derived CDR1 and CDR2 are MNHEY and SMNVEV (reference sequence). CDR3 coding DNA: TGTGCCAGCAGTTTGGGGGGCGCGGACACTGAAGCTTTCTTT. It specifies CASSLGGADTEAFF.

V is TRBV6-5 and J is TRBJ2-5, with a possible D match to TRBD2 (5 bases). Trimming took off 0 bases at V and 1 base at J, with 6 bases between the two ends. Looked up from germline, CDR1 is MNHEY and CDR2 is SVGAGI. The CDR3 contains 14 residues. The CDR3 protein is CASSYSSGQETQYF. DNA for the CDR3: TGTGCCAGCAGTTACTCGAGCGGCCAAGAGACCCAGTACTTC.

This clone showed up just once. The chain uses TRBV4-3 and TRBJ2-7; D is possibly TRBD1 (5 bases). V was shortened by 3 bases and J by 2 bases, with 8 bases between the two germline ends. CDR1 is LGHNA, CDR2 YSLEER, per germline. The CDR3 runs 13 residues. The CDR3 coding sequence is TGCGCCAGCAGCCAGGCCAGGGCCTACGAGCAGTACTTC. Protein: CASSQARAYEQYF.

The chain recombines TRBV7-8 with TRBJ2-3; 8 nucleotides line up with TRBD2. Per germline, CDR1 SGHVS and CDR2 FQNEAQ. The CDR3 is 18 residues long. V was pared by 2 bases and J by 2 bases, with 12 bases of the junction left unmatched. CDR3 region: CASSLYGRGEGFTDTQYF. The CDR3 region has the DNA TGTGCCAGCAGCTTATACGGGAGGGGAGAAGGGTTCACAGATACGCAGTATTTT.

Remarks on this clone: Additional DNA sequences in this sample encode the identical CDR3. The chain is built from TRBV11-2 and TRBJ2-1; no definite D call. CDR3 length: 11 residues. Trimming removed 1 base from V and 7 bases from J, with 2 bases in between. Germline CDR1 and CDR2: SGHAT and FQNNGV. DNA for the CDR3: TGTGCCAGCAGCTTAGGGAATGAGCAGTTCTTC. It is translated as CASSLGNEQFF.

This chain connects TRBV18 to TRBJ2-2; D perhaps matches TRBD2 (6 bases). Germline assignment: CDR1 KGHSH and CDR2 LQKENI. The CDR3 contains 12 residues. The V end lost 7 bases, the J end lost 5 bases, and 8 bases lay between the germline ends. The CDR3 protein is CASLGLTGELFF. In DNA form, the CDR3 reads TGTGCCAGCTTGGGACTTACCGGGGAGCTGTTTTTT.

J is TRBJ1-1 and V is TRBV4-3; 10 bases line up with TRBD1. The CDR3 is made up of 21 amino acids. With 3 bases clipped from V and 0 bases from J, the junction kept 19 bases outside the gene matches. CDR1 and CDR2 (germline): LGHNA, YSLEER. The CDR3 sequence is CASSQLRPPGQGSKMNTEAFF. In nucleotides, the CDR3 is TGCGCCAGCAGCCAGTTAAGACCCCCGGGACAGGGGTCGAAAATGAACACTGAAGCTTTCTTT.